This TCR beta chain was recorded in a study of T-cell reconstitution after alpha-beta-depleted transplantation in children. Unique molecular identifiers were incorporated into the prepared TCRbeta library. A single record per CDR3 protein comes from TCRdb applying MiXCR to the PCR reads. Counted here are about 870,000 distinct CDR3 sequences, roughly 15% occurring once; the ten biggest clones make up roughly 5%. Germline CDR1 and CDR2: KGHSH and LQKENI. Trimming removed 3 bases at V and 12 bases at J, with 18 bases between. The CDR3 is made up of 14 amino acids. Study-level results: Expanded graft clones, several hundred of them, were reportedly the source of alpha-beta T cells about two months after transplant. Hyperexpanded clones declined; after one year, newly produced T cells mostly supplied diversity.

This clonotype occurred many times. Its antigen is still unknown. Sample: PBMCs, mostly from graft donor cells, taken 360 days after TCRalphabeta/CD19-depleted stem cell transplant. This receptor was identified in a male patient younger than 18 who had a stem cell transplant for acute lymphoblastic leukemia, so the T cells may come from the graft donor. The rearrangement joins TRBV18 to TRBJ2-1; possible D gene TRBD2, 5 bases. The CDR3 DNA reads TGTGCCAGCTCACCCGTAGCGCCTTTCAGTAGGCAGTTCTTC. It translates to CASSPVAPFSRQFF.